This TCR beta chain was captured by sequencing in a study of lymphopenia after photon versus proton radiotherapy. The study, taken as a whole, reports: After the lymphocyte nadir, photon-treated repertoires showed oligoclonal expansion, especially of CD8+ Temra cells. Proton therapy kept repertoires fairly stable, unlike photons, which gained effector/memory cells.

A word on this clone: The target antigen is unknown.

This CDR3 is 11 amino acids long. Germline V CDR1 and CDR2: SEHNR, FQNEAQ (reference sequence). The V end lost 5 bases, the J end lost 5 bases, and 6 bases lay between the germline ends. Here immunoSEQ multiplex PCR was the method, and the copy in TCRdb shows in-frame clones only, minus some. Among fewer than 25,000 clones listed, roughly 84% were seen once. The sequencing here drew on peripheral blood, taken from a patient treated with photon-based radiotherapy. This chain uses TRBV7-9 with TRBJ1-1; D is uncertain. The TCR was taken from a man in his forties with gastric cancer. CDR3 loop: CASSHTTEAFF. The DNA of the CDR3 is TGTGCCAGCAGCCACACAACTGAAGCTTTCTTT.